The rows below give T cell receptor beta chains drawn from one sample of a study of cytomegalovirus exposure and HLA in healthy donors. Sequenced by immunoSEQ multiplex PCR; TCRdb stores in-frame clones only, minus some. The table lists 65,000 to 80,000 clones, just under 80% of them singletons. The material sequenced was PBMCs. The receptors were gathered from a woman between 35 and 50 years old in good health and CMV-seropositive. Both conserved end residues are part of each CDR3. Each record gives: clone size, V gene, J gene, D gene, CDR3 protein, CDR3 DNA. A D gene is named only where the DNA matches it firmly. The size field is filled for only some rows; it gives once, few, many or a size class.

.,TRBV9,TRBJ2-7,.,CASSVEVQGYGEQYF,TGTGCCAGCAGCGTAGAGGTCCAGGGTTATGGCGAGCAGTACTTC
.,TRBV7-9,TRBJ1-4,.,CSSSLASGVLTNEKLFF,TGTTCCAGCAGCTTAGCGTCAGGCGTCTTAACTAATGAAAAACTGTTTTTT
.,TRBV2,TRBJ1-5,.,CASSDVIAGFRPQHF,TGTGCCAGCAGTGATGTCATCGCAGGGTTTAGGCCCCAGCATTTT
.,TRBV7-2,TRBJ1-2,TRBD1,CASSFGRDSGYGYTF,TGTGCCAGCAGCTTCGGCCGGGACAGCGGGTATGGCTACACCTTC
.,TRBV5-1,TRBJ2-3,.,CASSPARDGSTDTQYF,TGCGCCAGCAGCCCCGCCAGGGATGGAAGCACAGATACGCAGTATTTT
.,TRBV7-9,TRBJ2-5,TRBD2,CASSFGLAGETQYF,TGTGCCAGCAGCTTCGGGCTAGCGGGTGAGACCCAGTACTTC
.,TRBV7-2,TRBJ1-1,.,CASSYPGTSMNTEAFF,TGTGCCAGCAGCTATCCCGGGACATCCATGAACACTGAAGCTTTCTTT
.,TRBV5-4,TRBJ2-5,TRBD2,CASSFGLAGVETQYF,TGTGCCAGCAGCTTTGGACTAGCGGGGGTGGAGACCCAGTACTTC
.,TRBV5-6,TRBJ2-7,.,CASSLVRGLTYEQYF,TGTGCCAGCAGCTTGGTTAGGGGGTTGACCTACGAGCAGTACTTC
.,TRBV15,TRBJ1-4,.,CATSRQGRATNEKLFF,TGTGCCACCAGCAGGCAGGGGAGGGCAACTAATGAAAAACTGTTTTTT
.,TRBV28,TRBJ1-6,TRBD1,CASSPDRSSYNSPLHF,TGTGCCAGCAGTCCGGACAGGTCCTCCTATAATTCACCCCTCCACTTT
.,TRBV7-2,TRBJ1-2,TRBD1,CASSFLQGANYGYTF,TGTGCCAGCAGCTTTTTACAGGGGGCTAACTATGGCTACACCTTC
.,TRBV5-1,TRBJ1-1,TRBD1,CASSNDRGTEAFF,TGCGCCAGCAGCAATGACAGGGGAACTGAAGCTTTCTTT
.,TRBV7-6,TRBJ1-2,.,CASSLSGFYGYTF,TGTGCCAGCAGCTTATCCGGTTTCTATGGCTACACCTTC
.,TRBV18,TRBJ1-2,TRBD1,CASSGQDYGYTF,TGTGCCAGCTCCGGACAGGACTATGGCTACACCTTC
once,TRBV5-1,TRBJ1-1,.,CASSLDPAGVNTEAFF,TGCGCCAGCAGCTTGGACCCAGCAGGGGTCAACACTGAAGCTTTCTTT
.,TRBV28,TRBJ2-7,.,CASSPGDEQYF,TGTGCCAGCAGTCCGGGGGACGAGCAGTACTTC
.,TRBV7-9,TRBJ2-3,TRBD1,CASSTGQGTDTQYF,TGTGCCAGCAGCACCGGACAGGGGACAGATACGCAGTATTTT
once,TRBV5-5,TRBJ2-7,.,CANSWGVTGEQYF,TGTGCCAACAGCTGGGGGGTTACGGGAGAGCAGTACTTC
.,TRBV6-5,TRBJ1-5,.,CASSFRTGSNQPQHF,TGTGCCAGCAGTTTTAGGACGGGAAGCAATCAGCCCCAGCATTTT
.,TRBV4-1,TRBJ2-5,.,CASSQTRDNRETQYF,TGCGCCAGCAGCCAGACTCGGGACAATCGGGAGACCCAGTACTTC
few,TRBV19,TRBJ2-1,TRBD1,CASTMWQGADNEQFF,TGTGCCAGTACCATGTGGCAGGGGGCCGACAATGAGCAGTTCTTC
.,TRBV7-9,TRBJ2-7,TRBD1,CASSLGQGLDEQYF,TGTGCCAGCAGCTTAGGACAGGGCCTCGACGAGCAGTACTTC
.,TRBV28,TRBJ2-7,TRBD1,CASSFFQGAYGQYF,TGTGCCAGCAGTTTTTTCCAGGGGGCCTACGGGCAGTACTTC
.,TRBV6-5,TRBJ1-4,.,CASSYGSAGGGLFF,TGTGCCAGCAGTTACGGATCAGCTGGGGGAGGACTGTTTTTT
.,TRBV19,TRBJ2-7,.,CASSIEGQGTYEQYF,TGTGCCAGTAGTATAGAGGGGCAGGGGACCTACGAGCAGTACTTC
few,TRBV27,TRBJ2-7,.,CASSLIQGRRYF,TGTGCCAGCAGTTTGATCCAGGGGAGAAGGTACTTC
.,TRBV5-4,TRBJ2-1,TRBD1,CASSTWTGDNEQFF,TGTGCCAGCAGCACATGGACAGGGGACAATGAGCAGTTCTTC
.,TRBV7-9,TRBJ1-5,.,CASSLMDSQNQPQHF,TGTGCCAGCAGCCTAATGGACAGCCAGAATCAGCCCCAGCATTTT
.,TRBV11-2,TRBJ1-4,.,CASSLAGTYEKLFF,TGTGCCAGCAGCTTAGCCGGGACATATGAAAAACTGTTTTTT
.,TRBV4-2,TRBJ1-5,.,CASSQDPQERNQPQHF,TGTGCCAGCAGCCAAGATCCCCAGGAACGCAATCAGCCCCAGCATTTT
.,TRBV7-2,TRBJ1-6,TRBD1,CASSNRQGLYSPLHF,TGTGCCAGCAGCAATCGACAGGGGTTATACTCACCCCTCCACTTT
.,TRBV5-1,TRBJ2-7,.,CASSLGVYEQYF,TGCGCCAGCAGCCTCGGGGTCTACGAGCAGTACTTC